This T cell receptor beta chain was obtained from a study of identical twins. Per the germline V gene, CDR1 is ENHRY and CDR2 is SYGVKD. This CDR3 contains 16 residues. The V gene end was trimmed by 6 bases and the J gene end by 0 bases; junction bases not matched to a gene: 4. This clonotype has ten or more counts. Template switching (which added a universal primer site) was used, and cDNA carried unique molecular identifiers. TCRdb ran MiXCR on the 5' RACE reads and lists one entry per CDR3 protein. The data show approximately 690,000 distinct CDR3 sequences, roughly 6% seen once. J is TRBJ2-2 and V is TRBV10-3; TRBD2 matches 10 bases. The receptor comes from a man between 18 and 35 years old in good health. The sample comprised naive T cells sorted from blood. The CDR3 DNA is TGTGCCATCAGAGGACTAGCGGAAGCGAACACCGGGGAGCTGTTTTTT. Its protein product is CAIRGLAEANTGELFF.